This record concerns one T cell receptor (beta chain) sequence. This clonotype turned up a few times. It lacks a known antigen. No base quality information exists; no much larger clone differs at one position. Trimming removed 3 bases from V and 5 bases from J; the gene matches leave 7 bases unexplained. From the germline V gene (reference sequence), CDR1 is DFQATT and CDR2 is SNEGSKA. The CDR3 measures 15 amino acids from cysteine to phenylalanine. Only the CDR3 region is kept as DNA, spanning 45 bases read in frame from base 1. Library preparation employed PCR. Sequencing used an Illumina HiSeq 2500. Molecular barcoding was employed in the preparation of TCR libraries, with unique molecular identifiers being used to normalize TCRbeta repertoire quantification. The public reads were reprocessed in TCRdb via fastp at Q25 and MiXCR, keeping in-frame beta chains. Every CDR3 protein is listed once, alongside the most common genes and DNA of its rows. The sample data list hundreds of thousands of distinct CDR3 sequences, and approximately 13% of these were observed just once. The ten largest make up 2% to 2.5% of the sample.

The data originate from a study of T-cell reconstitution after alpha-beta-depleted transplantation in children (TCRdb year 2016). The study in broad terms: The study quantitatively tracked T-cell immune reconstitution after TCRalphabeta/CD19-depleted allogeneic hematopoietic cell transplantation in children using TCR repertoire profiling.

What this sample's treatment or condition label stands for: allogeneic hematopoietic cell transplantation with graft depleted of TCRalphabeta T cells and CD19 B cells. The transplant recipients were children given TCRalphabeta/CD19-depleted allogeneic hematopoietic cell grafts. On the study overall, not on this receptor specifically: The apparently early recovery of alphabetaT-cell counts about two months after transplant reportedly depended on only several hundred rapidly expanded clones that came from non-depleted graft cells. In some patients, the high TCRbeta diversity seen at day 60 was put down to recipient T cells and intrathymic progenitors that had survived conditioning. Hyperexpanded clone frequencies declined over subsequent months; after one year, T-cell counts and TCRbeta diversity were mostly attributed to newly produced T cells.

The TCR was taken from a male patient younger than 18 who had a stem cell transplant for acute myeloid leukemia, so the T cells may come from the graft donor. Recombination joined TRBV20-1 with TRBJ2-3; 11 bases in the junction line up with TRBD2. Material: PBMCs, mostly from graft donor cells, obtained 360 days after TCRalphabeta/CD19-depleted stem cell transplant. The CDR3 protein: CSASPLAGGRDTQYF. The bases read TGCAGTGCTAGTCCCCTAGCGGGAGGTCGAGATACGCAGTATTTT.